The 22 T cell receptor beta chains reported below all come from one sample, sequenced in a study of OX40 agonist ivuxolimab in advanced cancers. Profiled with immunoSEQ multiplex PCR; TCRdb holds only in-frame clones, not every one. The data show roughly 86,000 clones, about 90% seen once. Sequenced material: CD4+ or CD8+ T cells sorted from blood, taken in a trial of the OX40 agonist ivuxolimab. Receptors were obtained from an adult with an advanced solid tumor such as melanoma, head and neck, liver or kidney cancer.

The chain joins TRBV28 to TRBJ2-7; 7 bases match TRBD1. This CDR3 has 15 amino acids. The V gene end was trimmed by 5 bases and the J gene end by 5 bases; junction bases not matched to a gene: 12. Looked up from germline, CDR1 is MDHEN and CDR2 is SYDVKM. The CDR3 sequence is CASSPSDRYEDEQYF. CDR3 DNA sequence: TGTGCCAGCAGTCCCTCGGACAGGTACGAGGACGAGCAGTACTTC.

On this clone itself: Within the sample, other DNA sequences also encode this same CDR3. V gene TRBV18 combines with J gene TRBJ2-7, with TRBD2 identical over 9 bases. Germline lookup yields CDR1 KGHSH and CDR2 LQKENI. Germline trimming cut 2 bases from V and 5 bases from J; bases unmatched to any gene: 13. The CDR3 totals 17 residues. CDR3 nucleotides: TGTGCCAGCTCACCAAGGCGGTTAGCGGGAGCTTTAGACGAGCAGTACTTC. It codes for CASSPRRLAGALDEQYF. Variable domain in full (rest from reference TRBV18 and TRBJ2-7): NAGVMQNPRHLVRRRGQEARLRCSPMKGHSHVYWYRQLPEEGLKFMVYLQKENIIDESGMPKERFSAEFPKEGPSILRIQQVVRGDSAAYFCASSPRRLAGALDEQYFGPGTRLTVT.

This chain connects TRBV11-2 to TRBJ2-5; no firm D call. The CDR3 length is 14 residues. Germline CDR1 SGHAT, CDR2 FQNNGV. V lost 0 bases and J 6 bases, leaving 11 bases between the germline ends. The CDR3 sequence: CASSLETLGKTQYF. The CDR3 nucleotides read TGTGCCAGCAGCTTAGAGACCCTGGGGAAGACCCAGTACTTC.

CDR3 sequence: CASSPPGRIYEQYF. The DNA of the CDR3 is TGTGCCAGCTCACCGCCGGGACGTATATACGAGCAGTACTTC. This rearrangement joins TRBV18 to TRBJ2-7, with D perhaps assigned TRBD1 or TRBD2 (5 bases each). The germline gives CDR1 KGHSH, CDR2 LQKENI. Trimming shortened V by 3 bases and J by 4 bases, and 13 bases separated the two germline ends. The CDR3 spans 14 residues.

This sequence joins TRBV19 and TRBJ2-1; 9 bases line up with TRBD1. The CDR3 spans 14 residues. CDR1 is LNHDA, CDR2 SQIVND, per germline (reference sequence). Germline trimming cut 8 bases from V and 1 base from J; bases unmatched to any gene: 3. The chain's CDR3 is CASSGTGSYNEQFF. Written as DNA, the CDR3 is TGTGCCAGTTCCGGGACAGGGTCCTACAATGAGCAGTTCTTC.

The chain combines TRBV11-3 with TRBJ2-1, with 8 bases lining up with TRBD2. V gave up 4 bases and J gave up 5 bases; unmatched junction bases: 13. Germline V gene sequence: CDR1 SGHNT, CDR2 YENEEA. CDR3 length equals 17 residues. In DNA form, the CDR3 reads TGTGCCAGCAGCTACATCGTAACTAGCGGAGGACACAATGAGCAGTTCTTC. This sequence encodes CASSYIVTSGGHNEQFF.

The chain joins TRBV9 to TRBJ1-1; D remains unclear. V was clipped by 0 bases and J by 1 base, with 4 bases between them. CDR1 and CDR2 (germline): SGDLS, YYNGEE. The CDR3 sequence is 13 residues long. For the CDR3, the DNA is TGTGCCAGCAGCGTAGGAGAGAACACTGAAGCTTTCTTT. Amino acid sequence: CASSVGENTEAFF.

V and J are TRBV6-1 and TRBJ1-3; no clear D gene. This CDR3 contains 16 residues. CDR1 and CDR2 (germline): MNHNS, SASEGT. The V end was cut by 3 bases, the J end by 0 bases, with 12 bases between. CDR3 in amino acids: CASSDPVGISGNTIYF. The CDR3 region has the DNA TGTGCCAGCAGTGACCCGGTCGGAATCTCTGGAAACACCATATATTTT.

This chain connects TRBV5-1 to TRBJ2-1; the match to TRBD2 covers 11 bases. Per the germline V gene, CDR1 is SGHRS and CDR2 is YFSETQ. J was trimmed by 7 bases and V by 4 bases; bases with no gene match: 7. This CDR3 has 15 amino acids. CDR3 amino acids: CASSPTSGSLNEQFF. The CDR3 DNA sequence: TGCGCCAGCAGCCCTACTAGCGGGAGTTTGAATGAGCAGTTCTTC.

This chain uses TRBV6-5 with TRBJ1-1, with D possibly matching TRBD1 (5 bases). V dropped 8 bases and J dropped 7 bases, with 17 bases sitting between them. The CDR3 consists of 13 residues. Germline V gene sequence: CDR1 MNHEY, CDR2 SVGAGI. The CDR3 DNA reads as TGTGCCAGCTTCCGGGGCAAGGGGTTTGAAGCTTTCTTT. It translates to CASFRGKGFEAFF.

In its sample, this clone was seen once. The chain employs TRBV7-2 and TRBJ2-1; the match to TRBD2 covers 12 bases. The CDR3 loop spans 15 amino acids. The germline CDR1 and CDR2 sequences are SGHTA and FQGNSA. V dropped 3 bases and J dropped 7; count of bases not matched to a gene: 4. The CDR3 bases are TGTGCCAGCAGCTTGGCCCTAGCGGGGGGGAATGAGCAGTTCTTC. Translating gives CASSLALAGGNEQFF.

The chain links TRBV4-1 to TRBJ2-3, with D hard to call. Germline CDR1 and CDR2: MGHRA and YSYEKL. V was cut by 1 base and J by 3 bases, with 11 bases left in between. The CDR3 loop spans 15 amino acids. CDR3: CASSQVFAPTDTQYF. The CDR3 DNA follows: TGCGCCAGCAGCCAAGTTTTCGCGCCGACAGATACGCAGTATTTT.

The V gene is TRBV7-2, the J gene TRBJ2-1; 8 bases map to TRBD1. The ends lost 8 bases at V and 9 bases at J; junction bases unmatched: 9. The germline V gene encodes CDR1 SGHTA and CDR2 FQGNSA. The CDR3 length is 13 residues. CDR3 in DNA: TGTGCCAGCGAGCCGGGACAGGTGACTGAGCAGTTCTTC. It yields the protein CASEPGQVTEQFF.

The rearrangement links TRBV7-2 to TRBJ1-5; D not resolved. CDR3 length equals 14 residues. V lost 1 base and J lost 4, with 8 bases in between. Germline CDR1 is SGHTA and CDR2 is FQGNSA. Here the CDR3 reads CASSLGYGNQPQHF. The CDR3 DNA reads as TGTGCCAGCAGCTTAGGGTATGGAAATCAGCCCCAGCATTTT.

The CDR3 DNA is TGCGCCAGCAGCCCAGGACAGCCGTATGGCTACACCTTC. It translates to CASSPGQPYGYTF. The chain is built from TRBV5-1 and TRBJ1-2; tentative D call: TRBD1 (6 bases). The CDR3 runs 13 residues. Germline CDR1 reads SGHRS; CDR2 reads YFSETQ. With 4 bases removed from V and 5 bases from J, the gap between germline ends came to 12 bases. Filled out from reference TRBV5-1 and TRBJ1-2, the complete variable domain reads KAGVTQTPRYLIKTRGQQVTLSCSPISGHRSVSWYQQTPGQGLQFLFEYFSETQRNKGNFPGRFSGRQFSNSRSEMNVSTLELGDSALYLCASSPGQPYGYTFGSGTRLTVV.

V and J are TRBV15 and TRBJ2-7, with D perhaps TRBD1 (5 bases). V shed 5 bases and J shed 2 bases, with 10 bases lying between them. Germline V gene sequence: CDR1 LNHNV, CDR2 YYDKDF (reference sequence). The CDR3 spans 13 residues. CDR3 in amino acids: CATSLTVTYEQYF. The CDR3 coding sequence is TGTGCCACCAGCCTGACAGTTACCTACGAGCAGTACTTC.

The rearrangement links TRBV2 to TRBJ2-1; tentative D call: TRBD2 (5 bases). V lost 6 bases, J lost 4 bases, and 10 bases lay in between. CDR3 length: 13 amino acids. Germline loops: CDR1 SNHLY, CDR2 FYNNEI. This CDR3 is CASRGLLYNEQFF. The DNA for the CDR3 is TGTGCCAGCAGAGGACTCCTATACAATGAGCAGTTCTTC.

The chain links TRBV7-2 to TRBJ2-1; 10 positions agree with TRBD1. Germline V CDR1 and CDR2: SGHTA, FQGNSA. Losses at the gene ends were 5 bases for V and 9 bases for J; bases not matched to a gene: 13. This CDR3 has 16 residues. The CDR3 region is CASSRGIGTGEGEQFF. The CDR3 nucleotides read TGTGCCAGCAGCAGGGGGATCGGGACAGGGGAGGGTGAGCAGTTCTTC.

This chain uses TRBV11-3 with TRBJ2-3; TRBD2 agrees at 9 bases. With V trimmed by 2 bases and J by 10 bases, 4 bases remained unmatched. CDR1 and CDR2 (germline): SGHNT, YENEEA. The CDR3 has 13 amino acids. In DNA form, the CDR3 reads TGTGCCAGCAGCTTAAGGATAGCGGGAGCGCAGTATTTT. The encoded protein is CASSLRIAGAQYF.

This clone occurred a few times. The rearrangement joins TRBV5-4 to TRBJ1-2, with 11 bases identical to TRBD1. The CDR3 loop spans 14 amino acids. J gave up 7 bases and V 4 bases, and 6 bases lay outside the gene matches. Germline lookup yields CDR1 SGHNT and CDR2 YYREEE (reference sequence). CDR3 DNA sequence: TGTGCCAGCAGCGGACAGGGGGCGGTGCGTGGCTACACCTTC. Its translation is CASSGQGAVRGYTF.

The chain joins TRBV27 to TRBJ2-1; 9 bases are shared with TRBD2. The CDR3 extends over 18 amino acids. Trimming at V came to 4 bases and at J to 7 bases, leaving 17 bases not matched to a gene. The germline V gene has CDR1 MNHEY and CDR2 SMNVEV (reference sequence). CDR3: CASSSGFSSGGPTNEQFF. CDR3 DNA sequence: TGTGCCAGCAGTTCCGGGTTTTCAAGCGGGGGGCCGACGAATGAGCAGTTCTTC.

In DNA, the CDR3 is TGTGCCAGCAGTCGAACATGGGCGTATGGCTACACCTTC. It specifies CASSRTWAYGYTF. The chain joins TRBV2 to TRBJ1-2; no definite D call. Between the trimmed V and J ends, which lost 5 bases and 5 bases, there was a span of 12 bases. The CDR3 totals 13 residues. Germline CDR1 SNHLY, CDR2 FYNNEI.